This T cell receptor (beta chain) was sequenced for a study of shared clonotypes between healthy human individuals. Study-wide points: Sampling covered blood only; tissue repertoires likely differ. The donor pool, a small one, limited the genetic and exposure-history diversity represented.

Several immunoSEQ plates held equal portions of the genomic DNA taken from each subset. Some 29,000 T cell genomes (roughly 220 ng DNA) went into each sorted-subset replicate. Clones were sequenced by immunoSEQ multiplex PCR, and TCRdb holds only the in-frame ones, with some missing. This table holds hundreds of thousands of clones, approximately 79% found once. Germline loops: CDR1 SGHNT, CDR2 YENEEA. This CDR3 is 15 amino acids long. In regard to this clone: Its antigen is unidentified.

This TCR was recovered from a woman in her thirties in good health. The V call is TRBV11-3, the J call TRBJ2-5; no definite D call. The J call is doubtful: the DNA matches TRBJ2-7 better. Material for sequencing was memory CD4+ T cells sorted from blood. Subset specified: CD45RA-negative fraction. The CDR3 reads CASSIPGSQSYEQYF. CDR3 bases: TGTGCCAGCAGCATTCCTGGGTCGCAATCCTACGAGCAGTACTTC.